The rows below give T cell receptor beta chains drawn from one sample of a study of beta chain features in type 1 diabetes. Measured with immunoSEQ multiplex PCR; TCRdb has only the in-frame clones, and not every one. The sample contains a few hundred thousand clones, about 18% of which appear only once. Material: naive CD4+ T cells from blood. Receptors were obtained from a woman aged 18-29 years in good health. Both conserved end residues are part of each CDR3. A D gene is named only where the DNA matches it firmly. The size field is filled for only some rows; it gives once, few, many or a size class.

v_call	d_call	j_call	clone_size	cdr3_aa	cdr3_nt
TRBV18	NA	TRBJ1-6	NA	CASSLRGTPTHSPLHF	TGTGCCAGCTCACTCCGAGGCACGCCTACCCATTCACCCCTCCACTTT
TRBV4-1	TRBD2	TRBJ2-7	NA	CASSLVVLLAGVTYEQYF	TGCGCCAGCAGCCTTGTTGTCCTACTAGCGGGAGTAACCTACGAGCAGTACTTC
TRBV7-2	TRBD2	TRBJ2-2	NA	CASSLTAGGLISGELFF	TGTGCCAGCAGCTTAACAGCGGGAGGGTTAATAAGCGGGGAGCTGTTTTTT
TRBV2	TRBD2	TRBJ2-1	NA	CASTRENRYNEQFF	TGTGCCAGTACGCGGGAGAATCGGTACAATGAGCAGTTCTTC
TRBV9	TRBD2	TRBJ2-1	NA	CASSNSGSSYNEQFF	TGTGCCAGCAGCAACAGCGGGAGCTCCTACAATGAGCAGTTCTTC
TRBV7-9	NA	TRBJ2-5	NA	CASSIWSRVRIETQYF	TGTGCCAGCAGCATATGGAGCCGGGTTCGGATAGAGACCCAGTACTTC
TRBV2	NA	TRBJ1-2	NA	CASSDRDRYTF	TGTGCCAGCAGTGACCGGGATCGCTACACCTTC
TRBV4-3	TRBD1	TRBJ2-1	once	CASSQDMGTAEANEQFF	TGCGCCAGCAGCCAAGATATGGGGACAGCGGAAGCTAATGAGCAGTTCTTC
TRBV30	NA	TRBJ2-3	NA	CAFRLERVTDTQYF	TGTGCCTTCAGGCTCGAGCGGGTCACAGATACGCAGTATTTT
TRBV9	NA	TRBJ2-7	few	CASSVATGSTYEQYF	TGTGCCAGCAGCGTAGCTACGGGGTCCACCTACGAGCAGTACTTC
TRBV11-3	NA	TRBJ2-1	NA	CASSSRSSYNEQFF	TGTGCCAGCAGCAGTCGGAGCTCCTACAATGAGCAGTTCTTC
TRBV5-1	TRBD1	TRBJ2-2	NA	CASSSRQGANTGELFF	TGCGCCAGCAGCTCTAGACAGGGGGCGAACACCGGGGAGCTGTTTTTT
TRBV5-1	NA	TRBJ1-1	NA	CASSLTGPPGSEAFF	TGCGCCAGCAGCTTGACGGGTCCCCCGGGATCTGAAGCTTTCTTT
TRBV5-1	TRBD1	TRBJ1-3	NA	CASSLEGASSGNTIYF	TGCGCCAGCAGCTTGGAGGGGGCCAGCTCTGGAAACACCATATATTTT
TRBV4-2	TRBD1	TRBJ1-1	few	CASSQNDRDGSAFF	TGTGCCAGCAGCCAGAACGACAGGGACGGCTCAGCTTTCTTT
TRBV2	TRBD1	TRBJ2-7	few	CASSSDRVSTYEQYF	TGTGCCAGCAGTTCCGACAGGGTATCGACCTACGAGCAGTACTTC
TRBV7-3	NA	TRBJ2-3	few	CASSLGTRSTDTQYF	TGTGCCAGCAGCTTAGGAACGAGGAGCACAGATACGCAGTATTTT
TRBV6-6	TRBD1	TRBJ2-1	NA	CASIDRGAYNEQFF	TGTGCCAGCATTGACAGGGGAGCATACAATGAGCAGTTCTTC
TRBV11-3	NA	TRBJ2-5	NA	CASRGQGTETQYF	TGTGCCAGCAGAGGGCAGGGAACAGAGACCCAGTACTTC
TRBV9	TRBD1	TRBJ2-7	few	CASSVGGDRGDEQYF	TGTGCCAGCAGCGTAGGGGGCGACAGGGGGGACGAGCAGTACTTC
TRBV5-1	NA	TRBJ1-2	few	CASSSRSYGYTF	TGCGCCAGCAGTTCTAGGAGCTATGGCTACACCTTC
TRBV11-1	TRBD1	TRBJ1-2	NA	CASRGTAIRNGYTF	TGTGCCAGCAGAGGGACAGCGATTCGAAATGGCTACACCTTC
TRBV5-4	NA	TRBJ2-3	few	CASSLAKGSDTQYF	TGTGCCAGCAGCTTGGCGAAGGGGTCGGATACGCAGTATTTT
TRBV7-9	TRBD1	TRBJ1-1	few	CATWDRENTEAFF	TGTGCCACCTGGGACAGGGAGAACACTGAAGCTTTCTTT
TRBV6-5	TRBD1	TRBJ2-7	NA	CASRKTGAYEQYF	TGTGCCAGCAGAAAGACAGGGGCCTACGAGCAGTACTTC
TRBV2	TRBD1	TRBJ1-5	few	CASSVGQGPRPQHF	TGTGCCAGCAGTGTGGGACAGGGCCCACGGCCCCAGCATTTT
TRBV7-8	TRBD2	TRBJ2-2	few	CASSPQTTSGGAGGELFF	TGTGCCAGCAGCCCCCAGACAACTAGCGGGGGGGCCGGCGGGGAGCTGTTTTTT
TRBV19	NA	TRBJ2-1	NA	CASRYYNEQFF	TGTGCCAGTAGATATTACAATGAGCAGTTCTTC
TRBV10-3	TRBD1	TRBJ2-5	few	CAIRGQSQETQYF	TGTGCCATCAGGGGACAGAGCCAAGAGACCCAGTACTTC
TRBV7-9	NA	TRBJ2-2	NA	CASSLVRSGELFF	TGTGCCAGCAGCTTAGTGAGGTCCGGGGAGCTGTTTTTT
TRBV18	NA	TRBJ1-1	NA	CASSPNGRNTEAFF	TGTGCCAGCTCACCGAATGGCAGGAACACTGAAGCTTTCTTT
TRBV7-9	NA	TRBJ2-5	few	CASSLDGVPRYF	TGTGCCAGCAGCTTAGACGGGGTCCCCCGGTACTTC
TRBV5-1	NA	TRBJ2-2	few	CASSPEVSSRSGELFF	TGCGCCAGCAGCCCCGAAGTCTCTAGCCGGTCCGGGGAGCTGTTTTTT
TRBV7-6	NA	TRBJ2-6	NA	CASSIRGSGANVLTF	TGTGCCAGCAGCATAAGGGGGTCTGGGGCCAACGTCCTGACTTTC
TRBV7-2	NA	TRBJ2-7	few	CASSLFGYEQYF	TGTGCCAGCAGCTTATTCGGTTACGAGCAGTACTTC
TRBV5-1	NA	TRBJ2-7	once	CASSLLAGSYEQYF	TGCGCCAGCAGCTTGTTGGCAGGATCCTACGAGCAGTACTTC
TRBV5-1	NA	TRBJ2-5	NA	CASSPQGRWEETQYF	TGCGCCAGCAGCCCACAGGGAAGATGGGAAGAGACCCAGTACTTC
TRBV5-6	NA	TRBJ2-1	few	CASSLTSRTAYNEQFF	TGTGCCAGCAGCTTAACCAGTAGGACTGCCTACAATGAGCAGTTCTTC
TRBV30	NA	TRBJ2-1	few	CAWCTRSPPLREEQFF	TGTGCCTGGTGTACGCGGTCTCCGCCGCTACGGGAGGAGCAGTTCTTC
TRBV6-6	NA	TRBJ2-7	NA	CASSYRGGHEQYF	TGTGCCAGCAGTTACCGTGGGGGCCACGAGCAGTACTTC
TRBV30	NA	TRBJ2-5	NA	CAWSPTTGKETQYF	TGTGCCTGGAGTCCTACGACAGGCAAAGAGACCCAGTACTTC
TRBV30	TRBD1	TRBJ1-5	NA	CATNGQGNQPQHF	TGTGCCACCAACGGACAGGGGAATCAGCCCCAGCATTTT
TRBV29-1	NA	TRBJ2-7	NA	CSAGNPTYEQYF	TGCAGCGCAGGGAATCCGACCTACGAGCAGTACTTC
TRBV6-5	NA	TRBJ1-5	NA	CATGGAGQPQHF	TGTGCCACCGGGGGGGCTGGGCAGCCCCAGCATTTT
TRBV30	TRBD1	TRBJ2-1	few	CAWSNLGQANNEQFF	TGTGCCTGGAGTAACCTGGGACAGGCTAACAATGAGCAGTTCTTC
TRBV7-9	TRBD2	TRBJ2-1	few	CASSLRLAGGSEQFF	TGTGCCAGCAGCTTAAGACTAGCGGGAGGGAGTGAGCAGTTCTTC
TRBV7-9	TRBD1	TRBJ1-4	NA	CASSSLDRSEKLFF	TGTGCCAGCAGCTCACTGGACAGGTCCGAAAAACTGTTTTTT
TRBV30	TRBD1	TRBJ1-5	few	CAWSVSDRAQPQHF	TGTGCCTGGAGTGTCTCGGACAGGGCTCAGCCCCAGCATTTT
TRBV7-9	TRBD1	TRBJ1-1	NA	CASSGLTGDTEAFF	TGTGCCAGCAGCGGACTCACAGGGGACACTGAAGCTTTCTTT